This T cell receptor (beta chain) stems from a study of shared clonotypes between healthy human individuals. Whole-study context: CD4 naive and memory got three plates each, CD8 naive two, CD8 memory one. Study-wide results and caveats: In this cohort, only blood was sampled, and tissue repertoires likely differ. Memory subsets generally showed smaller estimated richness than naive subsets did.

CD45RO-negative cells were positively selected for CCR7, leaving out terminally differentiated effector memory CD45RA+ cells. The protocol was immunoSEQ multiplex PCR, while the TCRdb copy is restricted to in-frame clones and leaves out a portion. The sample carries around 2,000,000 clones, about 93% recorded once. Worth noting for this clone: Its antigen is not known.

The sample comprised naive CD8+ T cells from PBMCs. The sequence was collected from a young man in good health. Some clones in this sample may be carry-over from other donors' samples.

CDR3 region: CASSFTGAGDEQYF. The CDR3 DNA reads TGTGCCAGCAGTTTCACAGGGGCCGGGGACGAGCAGTACTTC. V is TRBV27 and J is TRBJ2-7; 7 nucleotides line up with TRBD1. Germline V CDR1 and CDR2: MNHEY, SMNVEV (reference sequence). CDR3 length: 14 residues. The V and J ends lost 3 bases and 5 bases, in that order; junction bases with no gene match: 7.